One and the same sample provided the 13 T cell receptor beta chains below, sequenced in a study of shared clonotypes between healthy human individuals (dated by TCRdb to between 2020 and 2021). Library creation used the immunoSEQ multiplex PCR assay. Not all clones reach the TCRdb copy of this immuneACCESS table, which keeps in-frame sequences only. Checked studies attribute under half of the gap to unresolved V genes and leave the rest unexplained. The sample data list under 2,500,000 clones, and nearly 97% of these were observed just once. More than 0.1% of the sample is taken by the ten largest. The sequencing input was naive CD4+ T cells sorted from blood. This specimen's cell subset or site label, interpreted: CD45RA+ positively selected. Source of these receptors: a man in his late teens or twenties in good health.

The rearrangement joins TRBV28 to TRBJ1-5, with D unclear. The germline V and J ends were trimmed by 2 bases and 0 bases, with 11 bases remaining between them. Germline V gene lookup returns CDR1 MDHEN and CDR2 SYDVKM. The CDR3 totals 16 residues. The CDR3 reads CASSLNPGISNQPQHF. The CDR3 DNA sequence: TGTGCCAGCAGTTTAAACCCAGGTATTAGCAATCAGCCCCAGCATTTT.

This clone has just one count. The DNA of the CDR3 is TGTGCCAGCAGCCCCCTGGGGGCAGGGGTAAACCGGGGGCAGTTCTTC. It is translated as CASSPLGAGVNRGQFF. This sequence joins TRBV7-9 and TRBJ2-1; TRBD1 is a possible D gene (6 bases). The CDR3 consists of 16 residues. V dropped 5 bases and J dropped 12 bases, with 26 bases sitting between them. Germline loops: CDR1 SEHNR, CDR2 FQNEAQ (reference sequence).

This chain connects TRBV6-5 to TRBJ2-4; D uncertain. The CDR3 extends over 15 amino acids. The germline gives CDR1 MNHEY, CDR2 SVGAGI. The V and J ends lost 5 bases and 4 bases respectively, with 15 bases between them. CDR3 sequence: CASSAAGLGKNIQYF. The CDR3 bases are TGTGCCAGCAGTGCGGCAGGTCTGGGGAAAAACATTCAGTACTTC.

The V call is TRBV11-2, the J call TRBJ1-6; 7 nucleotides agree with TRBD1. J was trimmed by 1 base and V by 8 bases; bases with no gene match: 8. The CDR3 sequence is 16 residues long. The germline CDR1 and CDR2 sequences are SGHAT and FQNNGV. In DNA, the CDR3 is TGTGCCAGCCTAGCTGAGGGGGCTTCCTATAATTCACCCCTCCACTTT. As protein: CASLAEGASYNSPLHF.

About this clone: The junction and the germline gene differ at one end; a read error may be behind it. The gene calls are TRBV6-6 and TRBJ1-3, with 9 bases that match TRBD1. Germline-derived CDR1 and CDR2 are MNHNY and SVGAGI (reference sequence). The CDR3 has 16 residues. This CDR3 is CASSDSGQGAGNTIYF. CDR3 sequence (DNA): TGTGCCAGCAGTGACTCGGGACAGGGAGCTGGAAACACCATATATTTT.

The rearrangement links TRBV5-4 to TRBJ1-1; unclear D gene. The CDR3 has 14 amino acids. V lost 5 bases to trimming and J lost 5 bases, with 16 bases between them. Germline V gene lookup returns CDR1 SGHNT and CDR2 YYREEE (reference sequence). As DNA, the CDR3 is TGTGCCAGCAGTTGGGGAGAGGTGGCGACTGAAGCTTTCTTT. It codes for CASSWGEVATEAFF.

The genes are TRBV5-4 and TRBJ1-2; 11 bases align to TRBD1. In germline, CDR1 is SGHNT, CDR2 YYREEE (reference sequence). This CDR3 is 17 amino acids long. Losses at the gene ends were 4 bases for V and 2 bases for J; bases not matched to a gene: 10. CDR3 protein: CASSPGQGALVNYGYTF. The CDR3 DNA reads TGTGCCAGCAGCCCCGGACAGGGGGCTTTGGTGAACTATGGCTACACCTTC.

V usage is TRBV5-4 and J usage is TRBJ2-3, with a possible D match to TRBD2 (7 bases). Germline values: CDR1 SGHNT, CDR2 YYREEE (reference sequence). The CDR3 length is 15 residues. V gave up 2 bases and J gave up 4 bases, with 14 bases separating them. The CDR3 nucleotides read TGTGCCAGCAGCTTCTGGGGGGGCAGCTCAGATACGCAGTATTTT. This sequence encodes CASSFWGGSSDTQYF.

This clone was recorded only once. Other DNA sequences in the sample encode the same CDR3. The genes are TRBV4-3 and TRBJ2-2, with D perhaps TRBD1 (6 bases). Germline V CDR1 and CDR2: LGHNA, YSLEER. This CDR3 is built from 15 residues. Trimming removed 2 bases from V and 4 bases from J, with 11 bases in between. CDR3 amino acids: CASSQQQGSTGELFF. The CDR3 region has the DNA TGCGCCAGCAGCCAACAACAGGGTTCCACCGGGGAGCTGTTTTTT.

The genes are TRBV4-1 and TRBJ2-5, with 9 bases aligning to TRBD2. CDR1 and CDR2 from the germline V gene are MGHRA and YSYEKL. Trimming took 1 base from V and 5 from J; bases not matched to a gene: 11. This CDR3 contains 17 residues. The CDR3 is CASSQGYGLAGMETQYF. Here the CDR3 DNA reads TGCGCCAGCAGCCAAGGGTATGGTCTAGCGGGAATGGAGACCCAGTACTTC.

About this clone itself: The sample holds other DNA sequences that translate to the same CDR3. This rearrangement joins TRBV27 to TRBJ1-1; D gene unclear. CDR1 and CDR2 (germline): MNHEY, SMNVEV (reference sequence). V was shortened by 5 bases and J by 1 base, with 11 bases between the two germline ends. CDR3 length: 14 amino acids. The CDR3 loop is CASSPGRANTEAFF. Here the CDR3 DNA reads TGTGCCAGCAGTCCGGGGAGGGCGAACACTGAAGCTTTCTTT.

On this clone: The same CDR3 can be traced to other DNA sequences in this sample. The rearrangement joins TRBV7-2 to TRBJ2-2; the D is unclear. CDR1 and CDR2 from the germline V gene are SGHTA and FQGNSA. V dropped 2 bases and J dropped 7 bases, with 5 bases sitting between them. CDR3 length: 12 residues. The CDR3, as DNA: TGTGCCAGCAGCTTAAGTCTCGGGGAGCTGTTTTTT. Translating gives CASSLSLGELFF.

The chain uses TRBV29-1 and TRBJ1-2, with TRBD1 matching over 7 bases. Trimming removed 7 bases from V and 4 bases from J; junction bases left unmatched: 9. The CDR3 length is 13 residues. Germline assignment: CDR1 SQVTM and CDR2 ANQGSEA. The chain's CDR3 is CSALTGTAYGYTF. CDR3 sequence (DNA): TGCAGCGCACTGACAGGGACGGCCTATGGCTACACCTTC.